The 7 T cell receptor beta chains below come from one sample, sequenced in a study of chronic HIV infection and antiretroviral therapy. TCRdb re-analysed the 5' RACE reads in MiXCR, keeping a single row per CDR3 protein. The sample has fewer than 40,000 distinct CDR3 sequences, 7.5% to 10% seen once; the top ten hold about 2.5%. Material: peripheral blood. The source is an adult who had HIV and had not received antiretroviral therapy, or was an uninfected healthy control (not recorded which).

The chain recombines TRBV10-3 with TRBJ1-5; possible D gene TRBD1, 5 bases. V dropped 3 bases and J dropped 4 bases, with 10 bases sitting between them. The germline V gene has CDR1 ENHRY and CDR2 SYGVKD. This CDR3 region has 14 residues. In nucleotides, the CDR3 is TGTGCCATCAGTGATCAAAACAGGAATCAGCCCCAGCATTTT. As protein: CAISDQNRNQPQHF.

The table lists this clonotype with many counts. V is TRBV18 and J is TRBJ1-6; weak D call: TRBD1 (6 bases). This CDR3 is built from 15 residues. Per the germline V gene, CDR1 is KGHSH and CDR2 is LQKENI. The ends were cut back, 2 bases at V and 7 bases at J, with 12 bases in the middle. CDR3 sequence reads: CASSPVAGENSPLHF. CDR3 DNA sequence: TGTGCCAGCTCACCAGTGGCAGGGGAAAATTCACCCCTCCACTTT.

This clonotype was found many times. This chain connects TRBV29-1 to TRBJ2-1; 9 positions match TRBD2. Trimming removed 8 bases from V and 8 bases from J; junction bases left unmatched: 7. The CDR3 length is 12 residues. The germline gives CDR1 SQVTM, CDR2 ANQGSEA. CDR3 amino acids: CSSKGGGDEQFF. In DNA, the CDR3 is TGCAGCTCCAAGGGCGGGGGGGATGAGCAGTTCTTC.

The sample holds many counts of this clonotype. The junction departs from the called germline gene at one end, perhaps through a read error. This sequence joins TRBV25-1 and TRBJ2-7; TRBD1 is a possible D gene (6 bases). This CDR3 contains 11 residues. The germline gives CDR1 MGHDK, CDR2 SYGVNS. The CDR3 protein is CASSVGGEETF. CDR3 sequence (DNA): TGTGCCAGCAGTGTAGGGGGTGAAGAAACTTTC.

This clonotype was seen only a few times. The rearrangement joins TRBV7-2 to TRBJ1-5; D not certain. From germline, CDR1 is SGHTA and CDR2 FQGNSA. CDR3 length equals 11 residues. V was pared by 1 base and J by 9 bases, with 4 bases between. The CDR3 spells CASSLDGPQHF. The CDR3 nucleotides are TGTGCCAGCAGCTTAGATGGGCCCCAGCATTTT. The full variable domain, completed using reference TRBV7-2 and TRBJ1-5, is GAGVSQSPSNKVTEKGKDVELRCDPISGHTALYWYRQSLGQGLEFLIYFQGNSAPDKSGLPSDRFSAERTGGSVSTLTIQRTQQEDSAVYLCASSLDGPQHFGDGTRLSIL.

This clonotype was recorded at least ten times. The chain couples TRBV3-1 to TRBJ2-1; D not resolved. This CDR3 contains 16 residues. V was shortened by 0 bases and J by 2 bases, with 11 bases between the two germline ends. Germline V gene sequence: CDR1 LGHDT, CDR2 YNNKEL (reference sequence). CDR3 amino acids: CASSQEWGITYNEQFF. The DNA for the CDR3 is TGTGCCAGCAGCCAAGAGTGGGGTATCACCTACAATGAGCAGTTCTTC.

This clonotype appeared many times. The chain combines TRBV4-1 with TRBJ2-1, with D tentatively TRBD2 (5 bases). In germline, CDR1 is MGHRA, CDR2 YSYEKL. The CDR3 is made up of 11 amino acids. The V end lost 4 bases, the J end lost 10 bases, and 8 bases lay between the germline ends. CDR3 nucleotide sequence: TGCGCCAGCAGCCCTTCGGGAGAGCAGTTCTTC. Translation: CASSPSGEQFF.